One sample yielded the 2 T cell receptor beta chains listed below, sequenced in a study of Ad26.COV2.S vaccination and SARS-CoV-2 variants. The protocol was immunoSEQ multiplex PCR, while the TCRdb copy is restricted to in-frame clones and leaves out a portion. Among about 350,000 clones, roughly 91% were seen once, and the ten largest hold around 4.5%. This sample's treatment: roughly 19 received Ad26.COV2.S at low or high dose, single or two shots; 5 received placebo; per-sample allocation not given. Repertoires come from day 63 after the first vaccine or placebo injection. Here the sequenced sample was peripheral blood, taken in a trial of Ad26.COV2.S vaccine versus placebo. All receptors derive from a person between 18 and 65 years old who received the Ad26.COV2.S COVID-19 vaccine or a placebo.

The V call is TRBV5-1, the J call TRBJ2-3; D may be TRBD2 (5 bases). Germline lookup yields CDR1 SGHRS and CDR2 YFSETQ. This CDR3 contains 17 residues. V lost 0 bases to trimming and J lost 4 bases, with 18 bases between them. The CDR3 DNA reads as TGCGCCAGCAGCTTGGGGGAGACCGCGACGCGCGCAGATACGCAGTATTTT. It codes for CASSLGETATRADTQYF.

This clone was observed a single time. The chain combines TRBV6-5 with TRBJ2-4; tentative D call: TRBD1 (6 bases). The CDR3 totals 13 residues. Trimming shortened V by 8 bases and J by 6 bases, and 14 bases separated the two germline ends. Germline CDR1 and CDR2: MNHEY and SVGAGI. DNA for the CDR3: TGTGCCAGCCGGGAACAGGGAACAAACATTCAGTACTTC. Translated: CASREQGTNIQYF.